This is a list of T cell receptor beta chains from one sample in a study of T cells in Graves' hyperthyroidism and ophthalmopathy. Each CDR3 protein is one row after TCRdb ran MiXCR on the multiplex PCR reads. Among fewer than 650,000 distinct CDR3 sequences listed, roughly 13% were seen once. Sequencing used blood. The receptors come from a woman in her twenties or thirties with Graves' hyperthyroidism that later progressed to Graves' ophthalmopathy. The CDR3 runs from the conserved cysteine through the conserved F or W. D genes are given only for firm matches. Clone sizes are given selectively: once, few, many, or a class where the clone is expanded.

clone_size | cdr3_length | d_call | j_call | v_call | cdr3_nt | cdr3_aa
NA | 15 | TRBD1 | TRBJ2-7 | TRBV5-1 | TGCGCCAGCAGCACAACCGGGACAGGGGACTACGAGCAGTACTTC | CASSTTGTGDYEQYF
many | 12 | NA | TRBJ2-7 | TRBV10-3 | TGTGCCATCAGAGACACCCTATACGAGCAGTACTTC | CAIRDTLYEQYF
NA | 13 | TRBD2 | TRBJ2-1 | TRBV28 | TGTGCCAGCAGTCCGGGACTAGCGGGAACCCCGTTCTTC | CASSPGLAGTPFF
many | 15 | NA | TRBJ1-5 | TRBV12-3/TRBV12-4 | TGTGCCAGCAGTTTAGCAGGGAATAGCAATCAGCCCCAGCATTTT | CASSLAGNSNQPQHF
NA | 14 | NA | TRBJ2-1 | TRBV27 | TGTGCCAGCAGTTTATTAGGGGGGCGGAGGGAGCAGTTCTTC | CASSLLGGRREQFF
many | 10 | NA | TRBJ1-2 | TRBV30 | TGTGCCTGCCAGGGCTATGGCTACACCTTC | CACQGYGYTF
many | 16 | NA | TRBJ1-6 | TRBV6-5 | TGTGCCAGCAGTTACGACTCGGGCAGGGACGTTTCACCCCTCCACTTT | CASSYDSGRDVSPLHF
few | 15 | NA | TRBJ2-5 | TRBV19 | TGTGCCAGTAGTATTGATTCGTCGGCGTTGGAGACCCAGTACTTC | CASSIDSSALETQYF
many | 13 | NA | TRBJ1-1 | TRBV29-1 | TGCAGCGTTCGTCAACAGGAGAACACTGAAGCTTTCTTT | CSVRQQENTEAFF
few | 16 | NA | TRBJ1-1 | TRBV5-6 | TGTGCCAGCAGCTTGGCCGGGGGGAGAGTCGACACTGAAGCTTTCTTT | CASSLAGGRVDTEAFF
many | 16 | NA | TRBJ2-7 | TRBV28 | TGTGCCAGCAGTTTAACAACGGAATATTCTTCCTACGAGCAGTACTTC | CASSLTTEYSSYEQYF
few | 15 | NA | TRBJ2-1 | TRBV28 | TGTGCCAGCAGCCCCCCGGGACGCATGATCAATGAGCAGTTCTTC | CASSPPGRMINEQFF
many | 14 | TRBD2 | TRBJ2-7 | TRBV6-1 | TGTGCCAGCAGTAAAGGACTAGCGGACTACGAGCAGTACTTC | CASSKGLADYEQYF
NA | 13 | NA | TRBJ2-4 | TRBV19 | TGTGCCAGTGCTCCGGGGGCCAAAAACATTCAGTACTTC | CASAPGAKNIQYF
NA | 16 | TRBD2 | TRBJ2-3 | TRBV7-9 | TGTGCCAGCAGCGCCAGCTCTAGCGGGGCGGGAGCTACGCAGTATTTT | CASSASSSGAGATQYF
many | 15 | NA | TRBJ2-7 | TRBV11-2 | TGTGCCAGCAGCTCTACCCGGGACGGGGCCTACGAGCAGTACTTC | CASSSTRDGAYEQYF
many | 12 | NA | TRBJ1-6 | TRBV2 | TGTGCCAGGGAAGGACGGGATTCACCCCTCCACTTT | CAREGRDSPLHF
many | 16 | TRBD2 | TRBJ2-1 | TRBV12-3/TRBV12-4 | TGTGCCAGCAGTCCAAGTGGGCGGGAGGGCCGACGCGAGCAGTTCTTC | CASSPSGREGRREQFF
many | 13 | NA | TRBJ2-5 | TRBV4-1 | TGCGCCAGCAGCAAAGTCGTACCAGAGACCCAGTACTTC | CASSKVVPETQYF
NA | 14 | NA | TRBJ1-6 | TRBV18 | TGTGCCAGCTCACCAAGGAACGGGGATTCACCCCTCCACTTT | CASSPRNGDSPLHF
many | 14 | NA | TRBJ2-1 | TRBV12-3/TRBV12-4 | TGTGCCAGCAGTTTAGGGGCGCCCTCTAATGAGCAGTTCTTC | CASSLGAPSNEQFF
many | 16 | TRBD2 | TRBJ2-5 | TRBV4-2 | TGTGCCAGCAGCCAAGACGTCGAAGCGGGAGGTGAGACCCAGTACTTC | CASSQDVEAGGETQYF
NA | 16 | TRBD2 | TRBJ2-7 | TRBV6-2/TRBV6-3 | TGTGCCAGCAGGTCGAATCTCCTAGCGGGAGTTTACGAGCAGTACTTC | CASRSNLLAGVYEQYF
many | 16 | NA | TRBJ1-5 | TRBV6-1 | TGTGCCAGCAGTCCACGGGGGGCCAGCACAAATCAGCCCCAGCATTTT | CASSPRGASTNQPQHF
many | 15 | NA | TRBJ1-1 | TRBV6-1 | TGTGCCAGCAGTGACCCTGGGACACCGAACACTGAAGCTTTCTTT | CASSDPGTPNTEAFF
few | 13 | NA | TRBJ1-1 | TRBV19 | TGTGCCAGTAGTATTGGTATGGGTACTAAAGCTTTCTTT | CASSIGMGTKAFF
NA | 21 | NA | TRBJ1-3 | TRBV28 | TGTGCCAGCAGTTTTATTTGGGAGGGGGTTCGGAATACGAGGTCTGGAAACACCATATATTTT | CASSFIWEGVRNTRSGNTIYF
NA | 14 | NA | TRBJ1-3 | TRBV3-1 | TGTGCCAGCAGCCAAGGGCGGGTCTCTAGCACCATATATTTT | CASSQGRVSSTIYF
NA | 15 | TRBD2 | TRBJ2-1 | TRBV12-3/TRBV12-4 | TGTGCCAGCAGTTCGATAGCGGGAGGGTTCAATGAGCAGTTCTTC | CASSSIAGGFNEQFF
NA | 13 | NA | TRBJ2-1 | TRBV5-4 | TGTGCCAGCAGCCCCCCCACCGTCAATGAGCAGTTCTTC | CASSPPTVNEQFF
few | 14 | NA | TRBJ2-2 | TRBV24-1 | TGTGCCACCAGTGAGGAAAATAGGGCTGGGGAGCTGTTTTTT | CATSEENRAGELFF
NA | 18 | TRBD2 | TRBJ2-7 | TRBV11-2 | TGTGCCAGCAGCTTAGATCCGCAGGGACTAGCGGGAGGTTACGAGCAGTACTTC | CASSLDPQGLAGGYEQYF
NA | 14 | TRBD1 | TRBJ1-4 | TRBV19 | TGTGCCAGTAGTATAGGACAGGGGAGTGAAAAACTGTTTTTT | CASSIGQGSEKLFF
NA | 17 | NA | TRBJ1-4 | TRBV5-1 | TGCGCCAGCAGCGGTCGGTCAGTGGAGAAACCTAATGAAAAACTGTTTTTT | CASSGRSVEKPNEKLFF
few | 14 | NA | TRBJ1-2 | TRBV7-8 | TGTGCCAGCAGCCCTAGCGGGGGGTGGGATGGCTACACCTTC | CASSPSGGWDGYTF